This T cell receptor beta chain was sequenced during a study of cytomegalovirus exposure and HLA in healthy donors. At the level of the study: The study's early data release held roughly 90 million unique TCRs from HLA-typed donors.

Points from the study as a whole: Later analysis suggested most CMV-associated TCR beta chains were HLA-restricted. Later, TCR association rates were found to vary by HLA locus, highest for DRB1 and lowest for HLA-C.

Amplification used 60 Vbeta primers and 13 Jbeta primers. Assay used: immunoSEQ multiplex PCR; TCRdb lists only in-frame clones, some missing. The top ten hold roughly 9.8% of the sample, which has tens of thousands of clones, just over 65% seen once. With regard to this clone: Antigen: not known.

The CDR3 contains 13 residues. The V end was cut by 6 bases, the J end by 7 bases, with 18 bases between. CDR1 is SQVTM and CDR2 is ANQGSEA in the germline V gene. Sequences were obtained from PBMCs. This receptor was taken from a woman in her twenties or thirties in good health and CMV-seronegative. V and J are TRBV29-1 and TRBJ2-5, with D tentatively TRBD2 (7 bases). The CDR3 protein is CSVIRGASGTQYF. The CDR3 DNA is TGCAGCGTAATACGGGGGGCTTCGGGGACCCAGTACTTC.